This T cell receptor beta chain comes out of a study of T cell repertoires in cytomegalovirus infection. About the research overall: Well-studied HLA-B-restricted epitopes and recently identified HLA-C-restricted epitopes of CMV were both used in the study. From public TCR beta signatures came an indication of both CMV infection and matching HLA type.

To note about this clonotype: Antigen unknown.

Trimming at V came to 5 bases and at J to 1 base, leaving 8 bases not matched to a gene. There are 17 residues in the CDR3. From germline, CDR1 is SGHTA and CDR2 FQGNSA. TCRdb re-called the reads through MiXCR, storing one row per CDR3 protein. The data contain 450,000 to 650,000 distinct CDR3 sequences, just under 40% of them seen just once; the ten biggest clones take up about half. The chain has TRBV7-2 and TRBJ2-5; 12 bases align to TRBD2. The receptor was isolated from a human donor in good health (CMV status not recorded). Some clones in this sample may be carry-over from other donors' samples. Here the sequenced sample was cultured PBMCs, taken from culture after CMV antigen stimulation. The CDR3 region is CASSKGASGRAQETQYF. The CDR3 DNA reads TGTGCCAGCAGCAAAGGGGCTAGCGGGAGGGCCCAAGAGACCCAGTACTTC.